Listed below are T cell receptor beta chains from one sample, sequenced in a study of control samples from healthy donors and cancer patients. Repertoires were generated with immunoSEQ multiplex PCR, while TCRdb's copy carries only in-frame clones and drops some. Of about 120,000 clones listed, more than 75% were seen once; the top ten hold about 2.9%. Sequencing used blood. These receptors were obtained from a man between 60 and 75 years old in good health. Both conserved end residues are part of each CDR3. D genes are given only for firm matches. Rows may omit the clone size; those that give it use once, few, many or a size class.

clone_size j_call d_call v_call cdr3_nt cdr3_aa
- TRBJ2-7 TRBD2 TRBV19 TGTGCCAGTGCGACTAGCGGGGGGCCCTCCTACGAGCAGTACTTC CASATSGGPSYEQYF
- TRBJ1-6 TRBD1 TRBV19 TGTGCCAGTAACGACAGGGTGGGGAATTCACCCCTCCACTTT CASNDRVGNSPLHF
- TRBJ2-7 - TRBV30 TGTGCCTGGAGGAGCCAGGAGGCGGGGAGCGAGCAGTACTTC CAWRSQEAGSEQYF
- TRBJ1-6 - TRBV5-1 TGCGCCAGCGAACGAGGGGACGGGTCACCCCTCCACTTT CASERGDGSPLHF
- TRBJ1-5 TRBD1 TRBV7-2 TGTGCCAGCAGCTTAGGGCAGGGGGCGAGAAATCAGCCCCAGCATTTT CASSLGQGARNQPQHF
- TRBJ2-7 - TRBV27 TGTGCCAGCGCTCAGAGTGGTAGCTTTGGATACGAGCAGTACTTC CASAQSGSFGYEQYF
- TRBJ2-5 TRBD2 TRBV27 TGTGCCAGCAGTTTTCAAGGGGCGGGGGACCAAGAGACCCAGTACTTC CASSFQGAGDQETQYF
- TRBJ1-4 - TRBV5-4 TGTGCCAGCAGCTTGGGGGCCTCCGAGGGTGAAAAACTGTTTTTT CASSLGASEGEKLFF
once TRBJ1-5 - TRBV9 TGTGCCAGCAGCCTGACGGCAACCCGCAATCAGCCCCAGCATTTT CASSLTATRNQPQHF
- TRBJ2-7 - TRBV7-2 TGTGCCAGCAGCTCCGACAGTTCGGGACTCTACGAGCAGTACTTC CASSSDSSGLYEQYF
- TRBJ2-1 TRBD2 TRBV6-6 TGTGCCAGCAACCAAAAGCGGGGGGGCTACAATGAGCAGTTCTTC CASNQKRGGYNEQFF
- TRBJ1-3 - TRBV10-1 TGCGCCAGCAGAGCGACAGGATCGGCCCGGAAAAACACCATATATTTT CASRATGSARKNTIYF
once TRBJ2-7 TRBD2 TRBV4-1 TGCGCCAGCAGCAGGGTAAGCGGGGGGGGCGAGATAAACTACGAGCAGTACTTC CASSRVSGGGEINYEQYF
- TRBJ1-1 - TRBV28 TGTGCCAGCAGTTTATCAGCAGGGGTGGGCACTGAAGCTTTCTTT CASSLSAGVGTEAFF
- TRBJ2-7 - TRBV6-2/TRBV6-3 TGTGCCAGCAGTCTGCCCCCGGGATACAGATACTACGAGCAGTACTTC CASSLPPGYRYYEQYF
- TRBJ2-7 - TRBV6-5 TGTGCCAGCAGGTTTACAGTTAGCTCCTACGAGCAGTACTTC CASRFTVSSYEQYF
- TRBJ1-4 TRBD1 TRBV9 TGTGCCAGCAGCGCAGAAGGGACAGGGGATGAAAAACTGTTTTTT CASSAEGTGDEKLFF
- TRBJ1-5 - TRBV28 TGTGCCAGCAGTTTTGATCCTAGCAATCAGCCCCAGCATTTT CASSFDPSNQPQHF
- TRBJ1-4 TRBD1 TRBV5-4 TGTGCCAGCAGCTTGGGACAGGGTGAAAAACTGTTTTTT CASSLGQGEKLFF
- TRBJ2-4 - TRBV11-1 TGTGCCAGCAGCTTAGATCCTCAGGACATTCAGTACTTC CASSLDPQDIQYF
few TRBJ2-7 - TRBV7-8 TGTGCCAGCAGCTCCCAGACATCCAGAATCGCCTACGAGCAGTACTTC CASSSQTSRIAYEQYF
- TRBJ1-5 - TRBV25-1 TGTGCCAGCAGTGAAGTTAACGATCAGCCCCAGCATTTT CASSEVNDQPQHF
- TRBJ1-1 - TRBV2 TGTGCCAGCAGTTGGACAGCGTCGAACACTGAAGCTTTCTTT CASSWTASNTEAFF
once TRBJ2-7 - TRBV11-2 TGTGCCAGCAGCTCCTTATACGAGCAGTACTTC CASSSLYEQYF
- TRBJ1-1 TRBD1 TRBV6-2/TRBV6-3 TGTGCCAGCAGTCGCCCTTCGGGACAGGGCAGTAGAAGTACTGAAGCTTTCTTT CASSRPSGQGSRSTEAFF
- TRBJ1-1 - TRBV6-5 TGTGCCAGCAGTAGCGGACAGAACACTGAAGCTTTCTTT CASSSGQNTEAFF
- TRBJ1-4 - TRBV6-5 TGTGCCAGCATGGGAAGGGTAACTAATGAAAAACTGTTTTTT CASMGRVTNEKLFF
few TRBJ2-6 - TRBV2 TGTGCCAGCAGTGTTTTCGACGTCCTGACTTTC CASSVFDVLTF
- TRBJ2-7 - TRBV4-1 TGCGCCAGCAGCCAAGTGGGTGACAGGTCCCGACGGTACTTC CASSQVGDRSRRYF
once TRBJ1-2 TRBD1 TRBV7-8 TGTGCCAGCAGCTACGGGGGGACAGGGAATGGCTACACCTTC CASSYGGTGNGYTF
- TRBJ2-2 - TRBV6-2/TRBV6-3 TGTGCCAGCAGTCTATTGGCAGGGTTCGGGGAGCTGTTTTTT CASSLLAGFGELFF
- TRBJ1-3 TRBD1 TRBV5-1 TGCGCCAGCACCCCCGGACAGGGATTGGGAGGAAACACCATATATTTT CASTPGQGLGGNTIYF